This T cell receptor (beta chain) was found in a study of blood T cell repertoires in COVID-19. Study summary: COVID-19 samples from acute and convalescent phases originated in the United States, Italy and Spain. The analysed material was cDNA or gDNA that came from T cells, B-cell-depleted T cells, or PBMCs.

Original analysis: Estimated nucleated cell counts came from reference gene primer amplification. Using immunoSEQ multiplex PCR, the repertoire was profiled, and TCRdb retains in-frame clones only, with some absent. The V and J calls and clone size come from that table; D and trimming were worked out from the DNA. This sample has approximately 51,000 clones; more than 75% occur once, and the top ten carry 6.5%. CDR1 SNHLY and CDR2 FYNNEI come from the germline V gene. The CDR3 loop spans 11 amino acids. V shed 10 bases and J shed 11 bases, with 17 bases lying between them. J is TRBJ1-1 and V is TRBV2; unclear D gene. Sequences were obtained from peripheral blood. This receptor was obtained from a man aged 45-60 years with active COVID-19. CDR3 sequence: CATRWAGMAFF. For the CDR3, the DNA is TGTGCCACTAGATGGGCGGGGATGGCTTTCTTT.